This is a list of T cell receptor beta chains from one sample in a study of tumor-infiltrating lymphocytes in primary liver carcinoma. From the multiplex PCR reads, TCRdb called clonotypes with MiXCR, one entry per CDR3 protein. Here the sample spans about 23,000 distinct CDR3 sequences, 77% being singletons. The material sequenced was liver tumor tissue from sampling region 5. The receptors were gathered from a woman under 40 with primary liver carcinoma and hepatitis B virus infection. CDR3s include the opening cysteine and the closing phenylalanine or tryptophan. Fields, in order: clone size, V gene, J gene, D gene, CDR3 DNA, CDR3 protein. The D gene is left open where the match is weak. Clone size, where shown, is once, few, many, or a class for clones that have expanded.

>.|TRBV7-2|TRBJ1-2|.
TGTGCCAGCAGCTTAAGGGACACTTTATATGGCTACACCTTC
CASSLRDTLYGYTF
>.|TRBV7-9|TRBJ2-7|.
TGTACCAGCAGCCAAACCACGGGATTTAAAACCTACGAACAGTACTTC
CTSSQTTGFKTYEQYF
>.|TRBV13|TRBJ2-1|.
TGTGCCAGCAGGGAGGGGAACGGCAATGAACAGTCCTTC
CASREGNGNEQSF
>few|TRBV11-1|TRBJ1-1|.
TGTGCCAGCAGCTTCCGGCTGAACACTGAAGCTTTCTTT
CASSFRLNTEAFF
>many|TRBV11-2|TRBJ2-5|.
TGTGCCAGCAGCTTAGGGACAGCGCAAGAGACCCAGTACTTC
CASSLGTAQETQYF
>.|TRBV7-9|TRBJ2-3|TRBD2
TGTGCTAGCAGCCTATTACCAGCGGGAGCCACATATACGCAGTATTTT
CASSLLPAGATYTQYF
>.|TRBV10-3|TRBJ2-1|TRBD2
TGTGGCATCAGTGAGTCGGTAGCGGGAACCTACAATGAGCAGTTCTTC
CGISESVAGTYNEQFF
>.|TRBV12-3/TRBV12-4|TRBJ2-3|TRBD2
TGTGCCAGCAGTTTACGAACCTGGACTAGCCCGGGAGTTGTGATGGATACGCAGTATTTT
CASSLRTWTSPGVVMDTQYF
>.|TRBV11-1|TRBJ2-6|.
TGTGCCAGCTCACCCTCTCGGGTCAACGTCCTGACATTC
CASSPSRVNVLTF
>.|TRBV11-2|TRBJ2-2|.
TGTGCCAGAAACCCCGATCTCCAATTGAACACCGGGGAGCTGTTTTTT
CARNPDLQLNTGELFF
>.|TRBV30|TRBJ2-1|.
TGTGCCTGGAGTACGGGCCGAGCCGCCGGTGGGCAGTTCTTC
CAWSTGRAAGGQFF
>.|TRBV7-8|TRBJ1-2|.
TGTGCCAGCAGCTTGAGGGGGGGCTATGGCTACACCTTC
CASSLRGGYGYTF
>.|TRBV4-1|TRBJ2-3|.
TGCGCCAGCAGCCAACTAGGCGTGGTAGCTGAAGATTCGGATACGCAGTATTTC
CASSQLGVVAEDSDTQYF
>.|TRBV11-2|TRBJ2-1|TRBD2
TGTGCCAGCAGGGATACTAGCGGGAGGGCCGGCAATGAGCAACTCTTC
CASRDTSGRAGNEQLF